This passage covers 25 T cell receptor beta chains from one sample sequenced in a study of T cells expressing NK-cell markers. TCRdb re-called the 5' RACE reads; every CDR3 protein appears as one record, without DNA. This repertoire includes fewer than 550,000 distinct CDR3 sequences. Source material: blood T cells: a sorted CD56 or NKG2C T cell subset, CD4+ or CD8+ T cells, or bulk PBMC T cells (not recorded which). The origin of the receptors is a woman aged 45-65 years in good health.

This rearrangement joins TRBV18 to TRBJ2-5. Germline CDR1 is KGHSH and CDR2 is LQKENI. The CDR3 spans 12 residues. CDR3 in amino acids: CASFAFQETQYF.

The CDR3: CASSRPGGRGTQYF. The genes are TRBV12-3 or TRBV12-4 and TRBJ2-5; TCRdb proposes TRBD1, but this gene call is untestable without DNA. The CDR3 contains 14 residues.

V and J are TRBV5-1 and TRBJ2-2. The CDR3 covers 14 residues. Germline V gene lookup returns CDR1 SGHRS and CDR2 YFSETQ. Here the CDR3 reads CASSESQTTGELFF.

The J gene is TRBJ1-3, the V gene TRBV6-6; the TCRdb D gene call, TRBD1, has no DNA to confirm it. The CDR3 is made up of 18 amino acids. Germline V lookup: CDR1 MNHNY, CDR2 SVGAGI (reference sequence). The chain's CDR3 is CASSYMRSGQVGGNTIYF.

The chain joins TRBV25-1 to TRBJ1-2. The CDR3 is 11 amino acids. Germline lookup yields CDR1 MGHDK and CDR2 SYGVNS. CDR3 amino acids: CATSRDYGYTF.

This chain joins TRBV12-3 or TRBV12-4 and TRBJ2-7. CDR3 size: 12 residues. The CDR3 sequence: CASSATVYEQYF.

CDR3 loop: CASLPGVNQPQHF. The chain employs TRBV2 and TRBJ1-5; the D call of TRBD1 rests on TCRdb alone, since no DNA is present to check it. The V gene's germline CDR1 is SNHLY and CDR2 FYNNEI. The CDR3 loop spans 13 amino acids. Filled out from reference TRBV2 and TRBJ1-5, the complete variable domain reads EPEVTQTPSHQVTQMGQEVILRCVPISNHLYFYWYRQILGQKVEFLVSFYNNEISEKSEIFDDQFSVERPDGSNFTLKIRSTKLEDSAMYFCASLPGVNQPQHFGDGTRLSIL.

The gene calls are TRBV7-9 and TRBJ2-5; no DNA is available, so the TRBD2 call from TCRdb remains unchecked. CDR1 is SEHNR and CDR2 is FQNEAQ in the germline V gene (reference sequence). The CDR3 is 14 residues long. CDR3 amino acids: CASSFGAQVETQYF. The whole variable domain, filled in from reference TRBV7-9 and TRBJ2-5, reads DTGVSQNPRHKITKRGQNVTFRCDPISEHNRLYWYRQTLGQGPEFLTYFQNEAQLEKSRLLSDRFSAERPKGSFSTLEIQRTEQGDSAMYLCASSFGAQVETQYFGPGTRLLVL.

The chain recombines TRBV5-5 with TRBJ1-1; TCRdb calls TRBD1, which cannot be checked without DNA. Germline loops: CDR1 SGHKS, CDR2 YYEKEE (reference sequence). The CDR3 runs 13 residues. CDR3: CASSPRGNTEAFF.

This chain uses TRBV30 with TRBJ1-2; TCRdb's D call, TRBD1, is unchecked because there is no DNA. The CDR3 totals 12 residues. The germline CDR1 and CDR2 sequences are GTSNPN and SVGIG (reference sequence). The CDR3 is CAWGPGQGGYTF.

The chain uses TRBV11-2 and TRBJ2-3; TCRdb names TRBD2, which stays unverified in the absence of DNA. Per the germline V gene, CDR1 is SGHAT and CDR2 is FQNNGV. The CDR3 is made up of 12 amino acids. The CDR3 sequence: CADGSGADTQYF.

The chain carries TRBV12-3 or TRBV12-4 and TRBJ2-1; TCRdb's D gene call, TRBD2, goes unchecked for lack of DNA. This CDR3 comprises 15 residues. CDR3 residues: CASSLRLAGGDEQFF.

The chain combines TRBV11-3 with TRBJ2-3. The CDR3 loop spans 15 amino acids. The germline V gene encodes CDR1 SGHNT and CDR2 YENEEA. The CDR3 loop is CASSRDPVGTDTQYF.

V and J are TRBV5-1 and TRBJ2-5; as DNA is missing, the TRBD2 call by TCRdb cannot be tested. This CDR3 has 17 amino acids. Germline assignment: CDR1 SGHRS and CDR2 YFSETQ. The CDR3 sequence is CASSLANPGPSLETQYF. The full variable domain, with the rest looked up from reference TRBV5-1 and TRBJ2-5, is KAGVTQTPRYLIKTRGQQVTLSCSPISGHRSVSWYQQTPGQGLQFLFEYFSETQRNKGNFPGRFSGRQFSNSRSEMNVSTLELGDSALYLCASSLANPGPSLETQYFGPGTRLLVL.

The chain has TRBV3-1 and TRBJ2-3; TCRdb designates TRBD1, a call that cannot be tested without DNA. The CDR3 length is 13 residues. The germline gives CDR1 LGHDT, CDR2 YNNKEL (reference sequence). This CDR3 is CASSQAVPDTQYF.

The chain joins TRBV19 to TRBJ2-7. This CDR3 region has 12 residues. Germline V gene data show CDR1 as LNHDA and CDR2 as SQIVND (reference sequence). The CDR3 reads CASTADSYEQYF.

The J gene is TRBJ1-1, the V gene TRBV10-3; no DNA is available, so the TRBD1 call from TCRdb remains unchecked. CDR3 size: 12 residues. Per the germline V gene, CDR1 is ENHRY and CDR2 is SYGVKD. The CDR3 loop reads CAIRGTGSEAFF.

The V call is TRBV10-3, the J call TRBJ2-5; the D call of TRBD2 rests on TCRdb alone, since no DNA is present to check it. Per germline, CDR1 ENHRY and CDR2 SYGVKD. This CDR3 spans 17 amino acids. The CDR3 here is CAISEGETSGIGETQYF.

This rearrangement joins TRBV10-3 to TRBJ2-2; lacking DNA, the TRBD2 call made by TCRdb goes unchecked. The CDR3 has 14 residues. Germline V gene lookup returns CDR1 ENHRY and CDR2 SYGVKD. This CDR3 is CAISAGLAVGELFF.

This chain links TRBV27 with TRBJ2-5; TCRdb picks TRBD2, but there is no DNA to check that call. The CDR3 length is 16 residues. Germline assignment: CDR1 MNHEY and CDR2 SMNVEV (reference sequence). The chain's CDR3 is CASSSRLAGALETQYF.

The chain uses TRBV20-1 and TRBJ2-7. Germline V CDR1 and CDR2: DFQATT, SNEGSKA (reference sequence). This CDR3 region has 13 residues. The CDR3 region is CSAMGAGTYEQYF.

The chain's CDR3 is CASRVTSGRRNEQFF. The chain uses TRBV2 and TRBJ2-1; TCRdb selects TRBD2, and the lack of DNA leaves this call unchecked. The germline gives CDR1 SNHLY, CDR2 FYNNEI. CDR3 size: 15 residues. The variable domain in full, completed from reference TRBV2 and TRBJ2-1, reads EPEVTQTPSHQVTQMGQEVILRCVPISNHLYFYWYRQILGQKVEFLVSFYNNEISEKSEIFDDQFSVERPDGSNFTLKIRSTKLEDSAMYFCASRVTSGRRNEQFFGPGTRLTVL.

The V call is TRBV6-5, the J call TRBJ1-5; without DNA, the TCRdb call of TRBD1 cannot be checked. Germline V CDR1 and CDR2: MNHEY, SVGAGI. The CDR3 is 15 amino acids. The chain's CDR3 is CASRPTGYGNQPQHF.

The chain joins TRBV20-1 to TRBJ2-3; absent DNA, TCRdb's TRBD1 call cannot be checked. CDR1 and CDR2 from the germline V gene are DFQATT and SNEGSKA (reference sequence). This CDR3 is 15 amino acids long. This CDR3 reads CSAAGTGGGTDTQYF.

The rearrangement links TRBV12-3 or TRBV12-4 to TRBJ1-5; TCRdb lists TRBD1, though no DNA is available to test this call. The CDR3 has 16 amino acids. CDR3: CASADRVGEGNQPQHF.